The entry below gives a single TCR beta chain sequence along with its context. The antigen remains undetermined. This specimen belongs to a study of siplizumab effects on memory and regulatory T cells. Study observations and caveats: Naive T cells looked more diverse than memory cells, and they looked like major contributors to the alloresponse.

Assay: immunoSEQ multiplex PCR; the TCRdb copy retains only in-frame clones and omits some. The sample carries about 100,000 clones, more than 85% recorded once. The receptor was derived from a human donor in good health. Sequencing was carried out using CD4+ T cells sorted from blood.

Written as DNA, the CDR3 is TGCGCCAGCAGTGGTCGGTCAGGGGGGGAGCTGTTTTTT. This codes for CASSGRSGGELFF. The rearrangement uses TRBV10-2 and TRBJ2-2, with a weak D call TRBD1 (5 bases). V lost 4 bases to trimming and J lost 8 bases, with 11 bases between them. The CDR3 consists of 13 residues. Germline V gene lookup returns CDR1 WSHSY and CDR2 SAAADI.